This T cell receptor beta chain was documented in a study of blood T cell repertoires in COVID-19. Assay: immunoSEQ multiplex PCR; the TCRdb copy retains only in-frame clones and omits some. Among about 210,000 clones listed, approximately 80% were seen once. There are 13 residues in the CDR3. The germline V gene has CDR1 MGHRA and CDR2 YSYEKL. V was pared by 4 bases and J by 2 bases, with 8 bases between. The receptor was isolated from a woman aged 50 to 60 with acute COVID-19. The sequencing sample was made of PBMCs or T cells enriched from blood (not recorded which). J is TRBJ2-5 and V is TRBV4-1; TRBD2 is a possible D gene (6 bases). The CDR3 region has the DNA TGCGCCAGCAGCCGTGGACTACAAGAGACCCAGTACTTC. It specifies CASSRGLQETQYF.